This TCR beta chain comes out of a study of graft-versus-host responses after intestinal transplantation. About the study: Among the recipients, all got anti-thymocyte globulin induction and then tacrolimus and steroids for roughly three years.

The assay was immunoSEQ multiplex PCR, and TCRdb's table has in-frame clones only and misses some. Of about 21,000 clones in the sample, around 94% were seen once. With 5 bases removed from V and 8 bases from J, the gap between germline ends came to 18 bases. From germline, CDR1 is SGHVS and CDR2 FNYEAQ. This CDR3 is built from 14 residues. The sample in question was PBMCs, obtained about 37 weeks after intestinal transplant. The chain couples TRBV7-6 to TRBJ1-2; unclear D gene. The sequence was obtained from a human patient who received an intestinal transplant, so some T cells may come from the graft donor. The CDR3 bases are TGTGCCAGCAGCCCCGAAGAGGCGGTTTTCGGCTACACCTTC. It is translated as CASSPEEAVFGYTF.